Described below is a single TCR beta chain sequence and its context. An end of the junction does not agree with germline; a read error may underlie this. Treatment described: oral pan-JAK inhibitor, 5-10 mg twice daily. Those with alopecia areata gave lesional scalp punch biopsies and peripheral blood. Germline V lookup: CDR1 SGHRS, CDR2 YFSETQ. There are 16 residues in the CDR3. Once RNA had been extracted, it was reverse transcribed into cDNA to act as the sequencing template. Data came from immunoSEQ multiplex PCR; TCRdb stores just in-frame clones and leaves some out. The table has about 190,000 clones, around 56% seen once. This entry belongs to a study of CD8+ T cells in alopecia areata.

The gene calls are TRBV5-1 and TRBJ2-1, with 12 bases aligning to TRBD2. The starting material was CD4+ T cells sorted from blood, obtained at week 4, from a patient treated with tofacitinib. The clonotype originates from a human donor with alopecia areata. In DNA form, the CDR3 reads TGCGCCAGCAGATTGGGTCTAGCGGGAGGGTTGGATGAGCAGTTCTTC. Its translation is CASRLGLAGGLDEQFF.